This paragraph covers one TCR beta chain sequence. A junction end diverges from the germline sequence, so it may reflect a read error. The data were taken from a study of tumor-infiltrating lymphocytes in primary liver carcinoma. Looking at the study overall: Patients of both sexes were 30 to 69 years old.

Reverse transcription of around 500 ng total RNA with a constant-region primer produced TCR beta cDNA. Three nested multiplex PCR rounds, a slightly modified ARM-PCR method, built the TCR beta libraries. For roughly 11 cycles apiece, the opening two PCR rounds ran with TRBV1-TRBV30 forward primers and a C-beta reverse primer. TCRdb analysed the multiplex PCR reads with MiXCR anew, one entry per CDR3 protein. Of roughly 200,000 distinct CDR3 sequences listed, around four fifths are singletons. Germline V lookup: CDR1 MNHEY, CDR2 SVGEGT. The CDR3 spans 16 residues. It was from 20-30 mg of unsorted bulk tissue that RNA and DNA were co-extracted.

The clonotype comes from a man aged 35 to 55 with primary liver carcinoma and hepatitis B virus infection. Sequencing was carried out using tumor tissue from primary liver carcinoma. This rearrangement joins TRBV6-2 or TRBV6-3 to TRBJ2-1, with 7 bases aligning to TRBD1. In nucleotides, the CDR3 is TGTACCAGCGGCGGACAGGTCCTTAGGTCCTACAATGAGCAGTTCTTC. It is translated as CTSGGQVLRSYNEQFF.